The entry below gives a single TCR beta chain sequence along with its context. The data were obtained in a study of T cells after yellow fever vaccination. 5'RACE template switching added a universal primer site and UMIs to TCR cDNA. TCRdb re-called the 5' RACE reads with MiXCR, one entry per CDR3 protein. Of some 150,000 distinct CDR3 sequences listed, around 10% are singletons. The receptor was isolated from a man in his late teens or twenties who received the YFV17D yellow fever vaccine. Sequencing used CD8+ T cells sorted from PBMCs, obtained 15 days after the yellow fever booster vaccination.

CDR3 in DNA: TGTGCCAGCAGCGTTGGACTAGCGGGGGATGATACGCAGTATTTT. Amino acid sequence: CASSVGLAGDDTQYF. The chain couples TRBV9 to TRBJ2-3; 13 nucleotides align to TRBD2. Trimming took 2 bases from V and 6 from J; bases not matched to a gene: 3. The CDR3 has 15 amino acids. Germline lookup yields CDR1 SGDLS and CDR2 YYNGEE.